Included here is one T cell receptor (beta chain) sequence, with context. No antigen is known for it. This sample is part of a study of shared clonotypes between healthy human individuals. Study-level results: The four-donor shared clonotypes exceeded non-shared clonotypes in generation probability, with non-shared ones scoring lower.

V shed 4 bases and J shed 6 bases, with 12 bases lying between them. The CDR3 runs to 13 residues. Germline CDR1 and CDR2: SGHNT and YYREEE (reference sequence). Measured with immunoSEQ multiplex PCR; TCRdb has only the in-frame clones, and not every one. Of over a million clones listed, 95% to 99% are singletons. The TCR was taken from a man aged 25 to 40 in good health. The chain carries TRBV5-4 and TRBJ2-3; tentatively, D is TRBD1 or TRBD2 (5 bases each). Material for sequencing was naive CD4+ T cells sorted from blood. Subset indicated: CD45RA+ positively selected. The CDR3: CASSPHGADTQYF. DNA of the CDR3: TGTGCCAGCAGCCCCCACGGGGCGGATACGCAGTATTTT. Together with reference TRBV5-4 and TRBJ2-3, the CDR3 gives the full variable domain: ETGVTQSPTHLIKTRGQQVTLRCSSQSGHNTVSWYQQALGQGPQFIFQYYREEENGRGNFPPRFSGLQFPNYSSELNVNALELDDSALYLCASSPHGADTQYFGPGTRLTVL.